The present T cell receptor beta chain was sequenced within a study of shared clonotypes between healthy human individuals (dated by TCRdb to 2018 to 2021). Background on the whole study: Two women and three men aged 18 to 49 years were included in the cohort. Between about 0.8 and 9 billion PBMCs per donor were obtained by leukapheresis. For each donor, CD4 naive and CD4 memory were each given three plates, CD8 naive was given two plates, and CD8 memory was given one plate. Different laboratories and diverse techniques were used to prepare libraries and sequence TCR repertoires, to increase sequencing depth and limit assay-specific biases. To estimate repertoire size and how much clonotypes are shared between individuals, the study performed deep sequencing of blood TCR repertoires from roughly five healthy adults. Study-level results and caveats: Only blood was sampled, and tissue TCR repertoires likely differ from those in blood. Estimated clonotype richness was generally larger for naive than for memory subsets. Pairwise subsampling led to the expectation that sequencing depth would affect the degree of clonotype sharing among donors. When four donors were compared, the shared fraction of clonotypes was about 5.2% for naive CD4, 3.5% for naive CD8, about 2.5% for memory CD4, and approximately 0.4% for memory CD8. Higher generation probabilities were observed for clonotypes shared by all four sorted-subset donors than for non-shared clonotypes. Because the study included a small number of donors, the genetic and exposure-history diversity represented was limited. Rarefaction of sorted-subset datasets indicated incomplete sequencing despite the large sequencing depth.

The donors were healthy, HIV-negative adults with no recently reported acute infections or vaccinations. All donors were Caucasian adults living in Nashville, Tennessee, USA. The CD8 memory samples were a combination of magnetically selected CD45RO+ cells and CCR7-negative CD45RA+ effector memory (TemRA) cells. Blood was obtained by leukapheresis, after which PBMCs were separated by Ficoll-Histopaque density gradient centrifugation and cryopreserved in liquid nitrogen vapor phase. Analytical flow cytometry was used to check the purity and quantity of every magnetically sorted T cell population. Each sorted fraction had its genomic DNA isolated and then quantified by UV absorbance on a Nanodrop 2000c. From a lookup of the germline V gene, CDR1 and CDR2 are ENHRY and SYGVKD. From the cysteine up to the phenylalanine, the CDR3 has a length of 15 residues. Here the CDR3 DNA is all that survives: 45 bases in frame from base 1. The junction carries 12 bases between V and J, which are trimmed by 2 bases and 1 base respectively.

Using the deep immunoSEQ assay, TCR CDR3 regions were amplified from genomic DNA by multiplex PCR. Extracted genomic DNA from each cell subset was spread evenly across all wells of several immunoSEQ 96-well plates, with each plate serving as a replicate. For sorted subsets, each replicate PCR was loaded with around 200 ng genomic DNA, equivalent to 30,000 or so T cell genomes. The purified libraries were quantified using a Qubit 3.0 fluorometer, sized with a Bioanalyzer 2100, and then quantified again using the KAPA Library Quantification kit. Every immunoSEQ 96-well plate was sequenced on a separate single-read 150-cycle Illumina NextSeq 550 flow cell. In the original analysis: Because only junctional sequences without quality scores were contained in the immunoSEQ output, filtering matching that applied to full-length reads could not be performed. Sequences were annotated with PyIR, a Python wrapper for IgBLAST v1.9, and V/J genes and CDR3 were assigned using IMGT germline references. Reads were filtered out if the reads had weak V/J assignments (E-value above 1e-6), no CDR3, stop codons, out-of-frame junctions, or ambiguous translated residues. V3J clonotypes were defined as sequences sharing an identical inferred V gene, J gene, and CDR3 amino acid sequence. Percentage overlap between repertoires was computed as shared unique clonotypes divided by the size of the smaller repertoire. RTK rarefaction, the Chao1 estimator, and Recon v2.1 estimates of unobserved clonotypes were used to assess repertoire richness. OLGA was used to compute generation probabilities for all TCRbeta clonotypes that the gDNA method yielded from several donors. TCRdb carries this immuneACCESS record with in-frame sequences only. Its versions omit some clonotypes, under half of them owing to an unresolved V gene in the studies checked, with the rest unexplained. V and J calls and clone size are copied from that table; D and trimming were computed from the DNA. This sample gives roughly 700,000 clones in total; 90% of them show up just once. 34% of the sample is taken by the ten largest.

Regarding this clone: Its antigen is currently not known. Base qualities are missing; no much larger clone stands one base away. Other DNA sequences of this sample code for an identical CDR3.

The sequence was obtained from a young man in good health. Some clones in this sample may be carry-over from other donors' samples. Sequences were obtained from memory CD8+ T cells from PBMCs. The cell subset or site label for this specimen denotes: CD45RO+ cells pooled with CCR7-negative TemRA cells. Recombination connected TRBV10-3 to TRBJ2-7, and perhaps TRBD1 as D gene, on 6 matching bases. The CDR3 loop reads CAISEGRGRSYEQYF. The sequence in DNA is TGTGCCATCAGTGAGGGCAGGGGCCGATCCTACGAGCAGTACTTC.